One and the same sample provided the 10 T cell receptor beta chains below, sequenced in a study of T cells in Graves' hyperthyroidism and ophthalmopathy. The source material, RNA transcripts, was used to amplify TCR beta CDR3 regions. The HTBI set primed first-round TCR CDR3 RT-PCR. TCRdb reanalysed the multiplex PCR reads using MiXCR and keeps one entry per CDR3 protein. This table holds around 720,000 distinct CDR3 sequences, about a third found once. The sequenced sample consisted of blood. These receptor sequences come from a woman aged 40-49 years with Graves' hyperthyroidism.

As to this clonotype: A read error may be the cause here, since a much bigger clone is one base away. The chain links TRBV2 to TRBJ2-7; D is ambiguous. Germline V gene data show CDR1 as SNHLY and CDR2 as FYNNEI. This CDR3 has 12 residues. V lost 3 bases and J lost 3, with 6 bases in between. CDR3 DNA: TGTGCCAGCAGTGACGAAAGCTACGAGCAGTACTTC. Amino acid sequence: CASSDESYEQYF.

The V and J genes are TRBV25-1 and TRBJ1-1, with a tentative D call TRBD1 (5 bases). CDR1 is MGHDK, CDR2 SYGVNS, per germline. This CDR3 is 15 amino acids long. V lost 8 bases, J lost 2 bases, and 18 bases lay in between. The CDR3 DNA reads as TGTGCCAGCTCGCAAGACAGTTCCTTCAACACTGAAGCTTTCTTT. Translated: CASSQDSSFNTEAFF. The entire variable domain, with the rest obtained from reference TRBV25-1 and TRBJ1-1, is as follows: EADIYQTPRYLVIGTGKKITLECSQTMGHDKMYWYQQDPGMELHLIHYSYGVNSTEKGDLSSESTVSRIRTEHFPLTLESARPSHTSQYLCASSQDSSFNTEAFFGQGTRLTVV.

This clonotype was counted ten times or more. The J gene is TRBJ2-7, the V gene TRBV14; 12 nucleotides align to TRBD2. The CDR3 covers 15 residues. After removal of 4 bases from V and 3 bases from J, the junction contained 4 bases not matched to a gene. Germline V lookup: CDR1 SGHDN, CDR2 FVKESK. The CDR3 nucleotides read TGTGCCAGCAGCCGAATACTAGCGGGGGGCTACGAGCAGTACTTC. Translating it yields CASSRILAGGYEQYF.

This clonotype occurred a few times. This chain connects TRBV9 to TRBJ2-5; TRBD1 agrees at 8 bases. The germline V gene has CDR1 SGDLS and CDR2 YYNGEE. The CDR3 spans 15 residues. V trimming: 4 bases; J trimming: 5 bases; junction bases outside the gene matches: 10. The CDR3 spells CASSPRTGFYETQYF. The CDR3 DNA sequence: TGTGCCAGCAGCCCTAGGACAGGGTTTTATGAGACCCAGTACTTC.

V gene TRBV2 combines with J gene TRBJ1-5, with D unclear. The germline V and J ends were trimmed by 6 bases and 6 bases, with 9 bases remaining between them. From germline, CDR1 is SNHLY and CDR2 FYNNEI. This CDR3 has 12 amino acids. The CDR3 coding sequence is TGTGCCAGCAGACTCGGAGGTCAGCCCCAGCATTTT. The encoded protein is CASRLGGQPQHF.

As regards this clonotype: A read error is possible here, since a much larger clone lies one base away. This rearrangement joins TRBV2 to TRBJ1-3; D is uncertain. CDR1 and CDR2 from the germline V gene are SNHLY and FYNNEI. This CDR3 comprises 15 residues. The CDR3 bases are TGTGCCGGCAGCCCCCGGTCTGCGACTGGAAACACCATATATTTT. It translates to CAGSPRSATGNTIYF.

This clonotype was counted at least ten times. The gene calls are TRBV9 and TRBJ1-1; 7 nucleotides match TRBD1. Germline CDR1 SGDLS, CDR2 YYNGEE. V lost 1 base, J lost 5 bases, and 5 bases stayed unmatched. The CDR3 is made up of 14 amino acids. The CDR3 sequence: CASSVQGEGTEAFF. The CDR3 nucleotides are TGTGCCAGCAGCGTACAGGGGGAGGGGACTGAAGCTTTCTTT.

In this sample, this clonotype turned up a few times. Relative to the germline gene, one junction end is altered; a read error may explain this. The chain couples TRBV6-5 to TRBJ2-7; D assignment may be TRBD1 or TRBD2 (5 bases each). The CDR3 spans 15 residues. CDR1 is MNHEY, CDR2 SVGAGI, per germline. CDR3 in amino acids: CASSYSTARVGEQYF. The CDR3, as DNA: TGTGCCAGCAGTTACTCGACAGCGCGGGTTGGGGAGCAGTACTTT.

This clonotype was seen repeatedly, ten times or more. The rearrangement uses TRBV2 and TRBJ1-1; D not certain. The CDR3 runs to 13 residues. Deletions cut 8 bases from V and 2 bases from J, with 12 bases between. Looked up from germline, CDR1 is SNHLY and CDR2 is FYNNEI. CDR3 sequence: CASPRGDNTEAFF. DNA of the CDR3: TGTGCCAGCCCTAGAGGAGACAACACTGAAGCTTTCTTT.

The CDR3 spells CASSLLRLKETQYF. In DNA, the CDR3 is TGTGCCAGCAGCTTATTACGACTGAAAGAGACCCAGTACTTC. The chain couples TRBV7-9 to TRBJ2-5; D gene ambiguous. The germline V and J ends were trimmed by 2 bases and 3 bases, with 10 bases remaining between them. Germline V gene sequence: CDR1 SEHNR, CDR2 FQNEAQ (reference sequence). CDR3 length: 14 residues.